Presented here are 5 T cell receptor beta chains from one specimen sequenced in a study of blood T cell repertoires in COVID-19. Assay: immunoSEQ multiplex PCR; the TCRdb copy retains only in-frame clones and omits some. The sample has roughly 330,000 clones; around 82% are singletons. Material for sequencing was peripheral blood. The receptors derive from a woman aged 50 to 65 with acute or convalescent COVID-19.

The genes are TRBV3-1 (or the pseudogene TRBV3-2) and TRBJ2-7; 7 nucleotides line up with TRBD1. Germline V gene sequence: CDR1 LGHDT, CDR2 YNNKEL (reference sequence). V dropped 4 bases and J dropped 7; count of bases not matched to a gene: 7. The length of the CDR3 is 13 residues. CDR3 DNA sequence: TGTGCCAGCAGCCGTTCCGGGACAGCGGAGCAGTACGTC. This sequence encodes CASSRSGTAEQYV.

This clone has only one observation. The chain uses TRBV5-4 and TRBJ2-7; D remains unclear. Germline values: CDR1 SGHNT, CDR2 YYREEE (reference sequence). Trimming left V 4 bases short and J 7 bases short, with 15 bases between. The CDR3 covers 13 residues. CDR3 sequence: CASSPVLGSEQYF. The CDR3 nucleotides read TGTGCCAGCAGCCCCGTGCTCGGTAGTGAGCAGTACTTC.

The chain recombines TRBV5-1 with TRBJ1-5, with a weak D call TRBD1 (5 bases). Trimming pared 2 bases from V and 7 bases from J, leaving 13 bases between. This CDR3 is 14 amino acids long. The germline V gene has CDR1 SGHRS and CDR2 YFSETQ. Here the CDR3 reads CASSFGGGEQPQHF. The CDR3 DNA sequence: TGCGCCAGCAGCTTCGGAGGAGGGGAGCAGCCCCAGCATTTT.

The V gene is TRBV4-3, the J gene TRBJ1-2; D remains ambiguous. Germline CDR1 LGHNA, CDR2 YSLEER. The CDR3 is 12 residues long. With 1 base removed from V and 11 bases from J, the gap between germline ends came to 11 bases. The CDR3 is CASSQGGFLYTF. In nucleotides, the CDR3 is TGCGCCAGCAGCCAAGGAGGGTTCTTATACACCTTC.

V is TRBV5-1 and J is TRBJ1-2, with 9 bases identical to TRBD1. This CDR3 is 14 amino acids long. J lost 5 bases, V lost 7 bases, and 9 bases had no gene match. Germline V gene sequence: CDR1 SGHRS, CDR2 YFSETQ. CDR3 protein: CASGVTGGEYGYTF. The CDR3 DNA reads as TGCGCCAGCGGAGTGACAGGGGGAGAGTATGGCTACACCTTC. Looking up the rest from reference TRBV5-1 and TRBJ1-2 gives the full variable domain: KAGVTQTPRYLIKTRGQQVTLSCSPISGHRSVSWYQQTPGQGLQFLFEYFSETQRNKGNFPGRFSGRQFSNSRSEMNVSTLELGDSALYLCASGVTGGEYGYTFGSGTRLTVV.